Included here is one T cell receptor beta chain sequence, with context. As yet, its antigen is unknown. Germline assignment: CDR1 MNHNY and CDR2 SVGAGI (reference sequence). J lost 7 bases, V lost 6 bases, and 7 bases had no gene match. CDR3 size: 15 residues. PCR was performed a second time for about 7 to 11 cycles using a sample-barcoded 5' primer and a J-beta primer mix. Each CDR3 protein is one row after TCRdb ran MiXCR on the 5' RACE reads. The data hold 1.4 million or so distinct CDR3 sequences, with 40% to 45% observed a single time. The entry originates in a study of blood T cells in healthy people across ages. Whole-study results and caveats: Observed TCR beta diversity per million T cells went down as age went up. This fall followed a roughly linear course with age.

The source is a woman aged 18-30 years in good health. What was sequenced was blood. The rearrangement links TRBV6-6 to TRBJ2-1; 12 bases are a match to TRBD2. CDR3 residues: CASRPRLAGDNEQFF. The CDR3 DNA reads TGTGCCAGCAGGCCCCGACTAGCGGGAGATAATGAGCAGTTCTTC.